Below are 2 T cell receptor beta chains sequenced from a single sample in a study of blood T cells in healthy people across ages. A J-beta primer mix and a sample-barcoded 5' primer were used in a second PCR of roughly 6 to 11 cycles. One entry per CDR3 protein, called by TCRdb with MiXCR from the 5' RACE reads. The sample yields 600,000 to 1,000,000 distinct CDR3 sequences, roughly 64% seen once. Sequencing was carried out using blood. These receptor sequences come from a man between 25 and 39 years old in good health.

This chain uses TRBV6-1 with TRBJ2-2, with 9 bases lining up with TRBD2. The V and J ends lost 3 bases and 6 bases, in that order; junction bases with no gene match: 5. From germline, CDR1 is MNHNS and CDR2 SASEGT. The CDR3 is 15 amino acids. The CDR3 sequence is CASSDRRGGSGELFF. CDR3 nucleotides: TGTGCCAGCAGTGATCGGCGGGGGGGATCCGGGGAGCTGTTTTTT.

The chain carries TRBV12-3 or TRBV12-4 and TRBJ1-2, with a tentative D call TRBD1 (6 bases). The CDR3 has 14 amino acids. The ends were cut back, 6 bases at V and 1 base at J, with 12 bases in the middle. Written as DNA, the CDR3 is TGTGCCAGCAGCGCAGGGGATCTTAACTATGGCTACACCTTC. Residues: CASSAGDLNYGYTF.